This T cell receptor beta chain was sequenced in a study of blood T cell repertoires in COVID-19. Study summary: COVID-19 samples collected from the United States, Italy and Spain covered acute and convalescent phases.

CDR1 is MDHEN, CDR2 SYDVKM, per germline. With 6 bases clipped from V and 6 bases from J, the junction kept 14 bases outside the gene matches. This CDR3 spans 17 amino acids. It was during active infection that Seattle patients were enrolled and then longitudinally followed. Data came from immunoSEQ multiplex PCR; TCRdb stores just in-frame clones and leaves some out. The table has 300,000 to 400,000 clones, 88% seen once. Sequenced input: peripheral blood. The receptor was isolated from a woman aged 30 to 39 with COVID-19, enrolled during active disease. The genes are TRBV28 and TRBJ2-2; 9 bases are a match to TRBD1. CDR3 protein: CASRGSRGDRAAGELFF. CDR3 bases: TGTGCCAGCAGGGGAAGCCGCGGGGACAGGGCTGCCGGGGAGCTGTTTTTT.